This T cell receptor beta chain was recovered during a study of OX40 agonist ivuxolimab in advanced cancers. V was trimmed by 4 bases and J by 7 bases, leaving 11 bases between them. Per the germline V gene, CDR1 is ENHRY and CDR2 is SYGVKD. This CDR3 comprises 12 residues. The table came from immunoSEQ multiplex PCR; TCRdb's copy has only in-frame clones and leaves some out. The repertoire includes about 35,000 clones, about 76% of them detected once, and under 20% sits in the top ten. V is TRBV10-3 and J is TRBJ2-7, with a weak D call TRBD2 (6 bases). Specimen: CD4+ or CD8+ T cells sorted from blood, collected in a trial of the OX40 agonist ivuxolimab. This TCR came from an adult with an advanced solid tumor such as melanoma, head and neck, liver or kidney cancer. CDR3 nucleotide sequence: TGTGCCATCAGTGCGGTGGAGGGGGAGCAGTACTTC. This sequence encodes CAISAVEGEQYF.